One and the same sample provided the 9 T cell receptor beta chains below, sequenced in a study of T cell responses to AZD1222 COVID-19 vaccine. TCRdb keeps only in-frame clones here, not all; method: immunoSEQ multiplex PCR. The data contain 70,000 to 95,000 clones, about nine tenths of them singletons. Here the sequenced sample was peripheral blood, taken 28 days after the second AZD1222 dose. All receptors derive from an adult who received the AZD1222 COVID-19 vaccine.

The chain uses TRBV15 and TRBJ1-6, with 7 positions matching TRBD1. The CDR3 sequence is 14 residues long. The junction had 4 bases not matched to a gene; V was cut back by 4 bases and J by 7 bases. The germline CDR1 and CDR2 sequences are LNHNV and YYDKDF (reference sequence). Here the CDR3 DNA reads TGTGCCACCAGCATCCGGACAGGCAATTCACCCCTCCACTTT. Translating gives CATSIRTGNSPLHF.

This chain joins TRBV27 and TRBJ1-2, with D tentatively TRBD1 (6 bases). The CDR3 is 14 residues long. Looked up from germline, CDR1 is MNHEY and CDR2 is SMNVEV (reference sequence). The V and J ends lost 5 bases and 0 bases respectively, with 10 bases between them. This CDR3 is CASSDRPTNYGYTF. The CDR3 DNA follows: TGTGCCAGCAGTGACAGGCCAACTAACTATGGCTACACCTTC.

The chain carries TRBV7-9 and TRBJ1-1; D perhaps matches TRBD1 (5 bases). V shed 4 bases and J shed 0 bases, with 9 bases lying between them. Germline V CDR1 and CDR2: SEHNR, FQNEAQ (reference sequence). The CDR3 consists of 14 residues. The CDR3 spells CASSSGRMNTEAFF. The CDR3, as DNA: TGTGCCAGCAGCTCGGGACGGATGAACACTGAAGCTTTCTTT.

The rearrangement uses TRBV6-5 and TRBJ2-5; 11 bases line up with TRBD2. V dropped 8 bases and J dropped 5; count of bases not matched to a gene: 7. Looked up from germline, CDR1 is MNHEY and CDR2 is SVGAGI. The CDR3 extends over 14 amino acids. CDR3 sequence reads: CASATSGGGETQYF. In DNA, the CDR3 is TGTGCCAGCGCTACTAGCGGGGGTGGGGAGACCCAGTACTTC.

The chain carries TRBV7-6 and TRBJ2-7; 10 bases map to TRBD1. Germline lookup yields CDR1 SGHVS and CDR2 FNYEAQ. The J segment lost 7 bases and the V segment lost 2 bases, leaving 14 bases of the junction unmatched. The CDR3 runs to 17 residues. Written as DNA, the CDR3 is TGTGCCAGCAGCTTATCCCCTGCGGGACAGGGGCAGGGGGAGCAGTACTTC. Translation gives CASSLSPAGQGQGEQYF.

The chain links TRBV7-6 to TRBJ1-1; 7 nucleotides line up with TRBD1. In germline, CDR1 is SGHVS, CDR2 FNYEAQ. This CDR3 spans 18 amino acids. V was clipped by 6 bases and J by 0 bases; unmatched bases: 16. The CDR3 protein is CASSPTGAVLGLNTEAFF. The CDR3 region has the DNA TGTGCCAGCAGTCCCACAGGGGCCGTTTTGGGATTGAACACTGAAGCTTTCTTT. Based on the CDR3 plus reference TRBV7-6 and TRBJ1-1, the full variable domain is GAGVSQSPRYKVTKRGQDVALRCDPISGHVSLYWYRQALGQGPEFLTYFNYEAQQDKSGLPNDRFSAERPEGSISTLTIQRTEQRDSAMYRCASSPTGAVLGLNTEAFFGQGTRLTVV.

The CDR3 sequence is CASSSSLNTEAFF. The CDR3, as DNA: TGTGCCAGTAGTTCCTCCTTGAACACTGAAGCTTTCTTT. This sequence joins TRBV19 and TRBJ1-1; no clear D. V shed 5 bases and J shed 0 bases, with 7 bases lying between them. The CDR3 is made up of 13 amino acids. In germline, CDR1 is LNHDA, CDR2 SQIVND (reference sequence). Drawing the rest from reference TRBV19 and TRBJ1-1, the complete variable domain is DGGITQSPKYLFRKEGQNVTLSCEQNLNHDAMYWYRQDPGQGLRLIYYSQIVNDFQKGDIAEGYSVSREKKESFPLTVTSAQKNPTAFYLCASSSSLNTEAFFGQGTRLTVV.

The chain uses TRBV7-8 and TRBJ2-7, with 7 bases matching TRBD2. This CDR3 region has 17 residues. J gave up 2 bases and V 1 base, and 11 bases lay outside the gene matches. Germline V gene data show CDR1 as SGHVS and CDR2 as FQNEAQ. The CDR3 reads CASSLGPLASGPYEQYF. Here the CDR3 DNA reads TGTGCCAGCAGCTTAGGCCCCCTGGCTAGCGGACCCTACGAGCAGTACTTC.

CDR3 amino acids: CASSSGEWYEQYF. Here the CDR3 DNA reads TGTGCCAGCAGTTCGGGGGAGTGGTACGAGCAGTACTTC. The rearrangement links TRBV12-3 or TRBV12-4 to TRBJ2-7, with D perhaps matching TRBD2 (6 bases). The CDR3 totals 13 residues. Trimming left V 4 bases short and J 4 bases short, with 11 bases between.